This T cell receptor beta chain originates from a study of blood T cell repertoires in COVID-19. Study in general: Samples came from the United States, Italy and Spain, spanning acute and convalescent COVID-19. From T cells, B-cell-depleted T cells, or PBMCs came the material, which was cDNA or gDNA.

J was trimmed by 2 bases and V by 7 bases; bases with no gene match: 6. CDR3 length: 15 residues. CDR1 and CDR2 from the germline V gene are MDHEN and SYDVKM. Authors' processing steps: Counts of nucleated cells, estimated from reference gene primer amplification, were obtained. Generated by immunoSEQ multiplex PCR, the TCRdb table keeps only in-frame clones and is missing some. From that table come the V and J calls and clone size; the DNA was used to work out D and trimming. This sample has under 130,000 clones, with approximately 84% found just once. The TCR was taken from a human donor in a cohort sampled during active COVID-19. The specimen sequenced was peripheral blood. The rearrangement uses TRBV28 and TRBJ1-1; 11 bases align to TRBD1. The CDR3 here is CASTPGTGGNTEAFF. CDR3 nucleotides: TGTGCCAGCACCCCCGGGACAGGGGGAAACACTGAAGCTTTCTTT.